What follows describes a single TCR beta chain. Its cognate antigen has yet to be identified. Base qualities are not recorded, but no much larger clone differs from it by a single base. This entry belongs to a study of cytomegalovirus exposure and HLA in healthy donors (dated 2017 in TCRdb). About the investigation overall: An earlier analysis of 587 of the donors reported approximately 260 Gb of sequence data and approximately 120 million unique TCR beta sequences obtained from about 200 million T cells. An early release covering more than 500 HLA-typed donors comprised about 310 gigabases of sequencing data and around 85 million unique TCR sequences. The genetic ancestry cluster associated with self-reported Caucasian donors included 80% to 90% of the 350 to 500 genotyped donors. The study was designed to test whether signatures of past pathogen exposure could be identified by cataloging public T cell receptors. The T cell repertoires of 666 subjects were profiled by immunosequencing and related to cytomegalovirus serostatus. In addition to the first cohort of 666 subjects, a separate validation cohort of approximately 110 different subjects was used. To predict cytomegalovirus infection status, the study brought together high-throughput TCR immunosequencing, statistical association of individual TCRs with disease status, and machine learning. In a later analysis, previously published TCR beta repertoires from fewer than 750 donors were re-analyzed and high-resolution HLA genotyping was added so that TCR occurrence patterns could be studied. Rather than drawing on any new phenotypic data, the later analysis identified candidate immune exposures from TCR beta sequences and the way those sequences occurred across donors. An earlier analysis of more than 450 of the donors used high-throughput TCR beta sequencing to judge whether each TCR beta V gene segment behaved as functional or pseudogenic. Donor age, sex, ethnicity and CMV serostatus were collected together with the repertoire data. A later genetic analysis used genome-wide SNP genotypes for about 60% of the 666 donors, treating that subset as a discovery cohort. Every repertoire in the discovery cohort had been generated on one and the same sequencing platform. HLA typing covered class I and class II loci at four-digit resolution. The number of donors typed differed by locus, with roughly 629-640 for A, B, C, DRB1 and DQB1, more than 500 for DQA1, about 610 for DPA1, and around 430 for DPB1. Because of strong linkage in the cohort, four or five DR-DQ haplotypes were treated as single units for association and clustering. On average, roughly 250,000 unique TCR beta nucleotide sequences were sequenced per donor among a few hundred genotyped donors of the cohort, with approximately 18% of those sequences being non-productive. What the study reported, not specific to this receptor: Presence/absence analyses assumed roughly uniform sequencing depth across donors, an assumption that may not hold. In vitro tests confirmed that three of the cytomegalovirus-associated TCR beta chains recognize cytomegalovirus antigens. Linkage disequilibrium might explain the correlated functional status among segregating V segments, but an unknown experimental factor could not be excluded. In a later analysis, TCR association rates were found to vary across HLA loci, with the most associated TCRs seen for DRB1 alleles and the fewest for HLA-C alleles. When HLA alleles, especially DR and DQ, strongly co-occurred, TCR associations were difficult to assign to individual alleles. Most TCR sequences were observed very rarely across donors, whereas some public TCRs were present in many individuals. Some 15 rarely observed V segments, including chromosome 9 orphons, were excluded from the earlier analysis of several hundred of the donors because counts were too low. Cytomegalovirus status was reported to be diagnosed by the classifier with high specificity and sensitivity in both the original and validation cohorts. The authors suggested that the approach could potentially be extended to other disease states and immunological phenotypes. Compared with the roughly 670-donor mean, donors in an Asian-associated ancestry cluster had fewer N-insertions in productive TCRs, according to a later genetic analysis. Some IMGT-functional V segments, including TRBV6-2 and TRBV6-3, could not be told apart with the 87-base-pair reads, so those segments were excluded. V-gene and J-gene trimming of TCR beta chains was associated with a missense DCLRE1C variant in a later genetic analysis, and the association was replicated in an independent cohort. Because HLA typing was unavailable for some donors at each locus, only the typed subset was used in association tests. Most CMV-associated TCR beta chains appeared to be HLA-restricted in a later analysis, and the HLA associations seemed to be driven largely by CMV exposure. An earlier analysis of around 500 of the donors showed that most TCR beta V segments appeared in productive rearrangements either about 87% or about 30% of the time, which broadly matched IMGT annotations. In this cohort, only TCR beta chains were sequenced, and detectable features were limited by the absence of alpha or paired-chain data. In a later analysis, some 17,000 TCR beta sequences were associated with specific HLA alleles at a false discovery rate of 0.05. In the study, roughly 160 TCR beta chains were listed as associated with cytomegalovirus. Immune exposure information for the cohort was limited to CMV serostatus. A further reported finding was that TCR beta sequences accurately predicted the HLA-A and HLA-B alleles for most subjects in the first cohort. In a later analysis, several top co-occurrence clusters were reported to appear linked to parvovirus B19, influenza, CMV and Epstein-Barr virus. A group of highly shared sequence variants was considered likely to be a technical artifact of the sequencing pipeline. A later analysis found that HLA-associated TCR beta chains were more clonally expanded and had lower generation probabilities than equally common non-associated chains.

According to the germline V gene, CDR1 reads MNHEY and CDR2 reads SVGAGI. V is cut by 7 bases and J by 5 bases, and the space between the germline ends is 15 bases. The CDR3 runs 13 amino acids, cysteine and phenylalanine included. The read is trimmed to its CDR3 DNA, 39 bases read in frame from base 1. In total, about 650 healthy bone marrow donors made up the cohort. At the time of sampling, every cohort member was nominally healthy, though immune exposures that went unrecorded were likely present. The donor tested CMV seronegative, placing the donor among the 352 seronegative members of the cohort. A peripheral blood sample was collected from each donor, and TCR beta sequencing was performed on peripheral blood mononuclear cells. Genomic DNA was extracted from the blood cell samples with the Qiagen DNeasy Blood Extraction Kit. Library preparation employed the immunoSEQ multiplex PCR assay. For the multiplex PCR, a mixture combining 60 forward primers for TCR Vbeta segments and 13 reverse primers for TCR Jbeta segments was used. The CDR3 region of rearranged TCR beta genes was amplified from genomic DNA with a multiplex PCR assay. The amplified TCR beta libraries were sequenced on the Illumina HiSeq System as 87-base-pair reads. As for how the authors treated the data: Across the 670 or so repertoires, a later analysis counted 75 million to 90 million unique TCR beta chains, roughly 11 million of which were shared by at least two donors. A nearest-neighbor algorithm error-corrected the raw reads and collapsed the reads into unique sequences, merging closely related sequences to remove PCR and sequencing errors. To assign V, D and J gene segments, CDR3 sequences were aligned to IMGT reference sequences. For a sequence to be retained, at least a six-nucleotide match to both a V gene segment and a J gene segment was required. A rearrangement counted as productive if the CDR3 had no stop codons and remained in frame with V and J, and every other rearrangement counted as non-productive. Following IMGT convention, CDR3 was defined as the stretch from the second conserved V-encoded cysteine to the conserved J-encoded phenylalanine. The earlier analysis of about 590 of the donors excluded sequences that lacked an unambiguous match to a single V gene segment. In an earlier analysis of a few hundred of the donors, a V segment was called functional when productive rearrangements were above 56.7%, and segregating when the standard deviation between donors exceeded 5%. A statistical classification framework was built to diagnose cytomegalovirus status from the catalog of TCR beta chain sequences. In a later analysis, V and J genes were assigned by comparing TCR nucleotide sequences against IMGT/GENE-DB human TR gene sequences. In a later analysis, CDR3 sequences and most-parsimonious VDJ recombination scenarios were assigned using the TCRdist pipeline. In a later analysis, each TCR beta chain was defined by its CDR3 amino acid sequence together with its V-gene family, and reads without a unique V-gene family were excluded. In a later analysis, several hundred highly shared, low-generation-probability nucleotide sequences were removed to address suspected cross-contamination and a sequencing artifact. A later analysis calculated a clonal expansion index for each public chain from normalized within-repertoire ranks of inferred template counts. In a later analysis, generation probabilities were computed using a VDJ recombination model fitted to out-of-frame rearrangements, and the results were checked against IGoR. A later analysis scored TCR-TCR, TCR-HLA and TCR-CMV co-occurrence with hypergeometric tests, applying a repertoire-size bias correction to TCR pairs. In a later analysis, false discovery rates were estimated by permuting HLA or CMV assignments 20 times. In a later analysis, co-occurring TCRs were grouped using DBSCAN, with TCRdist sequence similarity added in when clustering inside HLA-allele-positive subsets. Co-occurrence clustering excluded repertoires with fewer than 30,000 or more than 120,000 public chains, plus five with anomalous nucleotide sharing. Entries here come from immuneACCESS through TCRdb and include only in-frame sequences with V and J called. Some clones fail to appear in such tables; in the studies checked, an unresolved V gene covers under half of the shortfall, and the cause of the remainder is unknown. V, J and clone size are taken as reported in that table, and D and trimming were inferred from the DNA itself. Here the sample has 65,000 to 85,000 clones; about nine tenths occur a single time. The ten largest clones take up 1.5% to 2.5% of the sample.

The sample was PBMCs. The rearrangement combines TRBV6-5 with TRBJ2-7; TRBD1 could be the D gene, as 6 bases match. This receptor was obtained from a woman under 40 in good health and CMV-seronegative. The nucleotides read TGTGCCAGCACCAAGGGGGTTGGGGACGAGCAGTACTTC. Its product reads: CASTKGVGDEQYF.